This TCR beta chain was profiled in a study of early T cells in non-severe SARS-CoV-2 infection. About the research overall: Bulk RNA isolated from unsorted whole blood underwent sequencing; chains were not paired.

There are many counts of this clonotype. Its antigen is currently unknown. Whole-study results and caveats: The study's VDJdb matching favored anti-spike CD8 responses and missed private and CD4 specificities.

The TCR library protocol was used to attach unique molecular identifiers. These identifiers were attached to individual cDNA molecules. TCRdb ran MiXCR on the 5' RACE reads and lists one entry per CDR3 protein. The sample has 55,000 to 85,000 distinct CDR3 sequences, 10% to 15% seen once. V gave up 1 base and J gave up 1 base; unmatched junction bases: 8. From germline, CDR1 is DFQATT and CDR2 SNEGSKA (reference sequence). This CDR3 is 16 amino acids long. The chain combines TRBV20-1 with TRBJ2-5, with 8 bases lining up with TRBD2. The sequencing sample was made of whole blood. The TCR comes from an adult who was a healthcare worker with PCR-confirmed SARS-CoV-2 infection or an uninfected control (not recorded which). The CDR3 sequence is CSARARGGYIQETQYF. The DNA of the CDR3 is TGCAGTGCTAGAGCTCGGGGGGGCTACATCCAAGAGACCCAGTACTTC.